The TCR beta chain under discussion was sequenced for a study of control samples from healthy donors and cancer patients. The ends were cut back, 1 base at V and 0 bases at J, with 3 bases in the middle. CDR1 and CDR2 (germline): SGHRS, YFSETQ. The CDR3 length is 13 residues. Clones were read by immunoSEQ multiplex PCR, and TCRdb kept only the in-frame ones, dropping some. The data show around 140,000 clones, over 75% seen once. Specimen: blood. The gene calls are TRBV5-1 and TRBJ2-3; no definite D call. The sequence was collected from a man between 40 and 49 years old in good health. For the CDR3, the DNA is TGCGCCAGCAGCTTGACTAGCACAGATACGCAGTATTTT. Its protein is CASSLTSTDTQYF.